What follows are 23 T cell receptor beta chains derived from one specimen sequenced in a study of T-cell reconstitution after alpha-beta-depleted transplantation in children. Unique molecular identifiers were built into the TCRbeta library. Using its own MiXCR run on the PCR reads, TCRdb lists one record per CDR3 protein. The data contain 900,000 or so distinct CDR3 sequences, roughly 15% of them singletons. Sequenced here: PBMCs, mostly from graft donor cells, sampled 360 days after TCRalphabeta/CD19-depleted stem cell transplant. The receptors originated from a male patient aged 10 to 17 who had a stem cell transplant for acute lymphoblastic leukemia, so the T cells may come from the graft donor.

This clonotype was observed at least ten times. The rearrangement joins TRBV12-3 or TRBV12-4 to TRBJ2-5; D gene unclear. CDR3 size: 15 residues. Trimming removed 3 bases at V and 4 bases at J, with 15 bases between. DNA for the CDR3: TGTGCCAGCAGTTTCATGGGTGGCTTGGGAGAGACCCAGTACTTC. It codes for CASSFMGGLGETQYF.

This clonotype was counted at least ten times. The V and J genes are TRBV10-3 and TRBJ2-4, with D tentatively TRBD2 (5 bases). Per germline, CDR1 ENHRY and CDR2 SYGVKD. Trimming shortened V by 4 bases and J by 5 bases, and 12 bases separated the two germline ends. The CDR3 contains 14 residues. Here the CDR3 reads CAISGEGTENIQYF. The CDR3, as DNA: TGTGCCATCAGTGGTGAGGGTACAGAAAACATTCAGTACTTC.

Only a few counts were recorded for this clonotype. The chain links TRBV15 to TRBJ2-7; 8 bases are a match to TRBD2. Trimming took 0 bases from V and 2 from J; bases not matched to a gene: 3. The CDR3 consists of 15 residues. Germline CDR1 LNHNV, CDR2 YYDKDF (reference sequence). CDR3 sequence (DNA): TGTGCCACCAGCAGAGATAACGGGAGGGCCTACGAGCAGTACTTC. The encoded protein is CATSRDNGRAYEQYF. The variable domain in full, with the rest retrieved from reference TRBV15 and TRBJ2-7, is DAMVIQNPRYQVTQFGKPVTLSCSQTLNHNVMYWYQQKSSQAPKLLFHYYDKDFNNEADTPDNFQSRRPNTSFCFLDIRSPGLGDTAMYLCATSRDNGRAYEQYFGPGTRLTVT.

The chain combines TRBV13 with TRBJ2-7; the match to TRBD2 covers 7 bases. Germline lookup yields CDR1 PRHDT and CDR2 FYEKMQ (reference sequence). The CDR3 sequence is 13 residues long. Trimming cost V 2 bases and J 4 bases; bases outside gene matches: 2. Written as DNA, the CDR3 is TGTGCCAGCAGCTTACGACTAGCATACGAGCAGTACTTC. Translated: CASSLRLAYEQYF. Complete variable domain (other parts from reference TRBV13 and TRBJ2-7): AAGVIQSPRHLIKEKRETATLKCYPIPRHDTVYWYQQGPGQDPQFLISFYEKMQSDKGSIPDRFSAQQFSDYHSELNMSSLELGDSALYFCASSLRLAYEQYFGPGTRLTVT.

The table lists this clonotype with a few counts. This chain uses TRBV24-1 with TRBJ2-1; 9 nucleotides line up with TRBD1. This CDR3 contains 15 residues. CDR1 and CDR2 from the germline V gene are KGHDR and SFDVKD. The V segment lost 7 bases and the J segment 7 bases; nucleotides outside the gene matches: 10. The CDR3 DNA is TGTGCCACCAGGAGTCGACAGGGGGTTAATAATGAGCAGTTCTTC. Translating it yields CATRSRQGVNNEQFF.

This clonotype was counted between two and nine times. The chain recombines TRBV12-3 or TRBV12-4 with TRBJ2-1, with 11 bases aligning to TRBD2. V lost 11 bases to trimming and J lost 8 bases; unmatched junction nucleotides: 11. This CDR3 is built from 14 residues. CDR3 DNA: TGTGCCGGGGCCCTAGCGGGAGGATTTCATGAGCAGTTCTTC. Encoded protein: CAGALAGGFHEQFF.

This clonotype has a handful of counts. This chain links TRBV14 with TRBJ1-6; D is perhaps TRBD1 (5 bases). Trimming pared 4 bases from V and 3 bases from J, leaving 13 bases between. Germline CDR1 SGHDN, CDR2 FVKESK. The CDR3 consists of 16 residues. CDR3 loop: CASSPGTGDYNSPLHF. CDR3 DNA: TGTGCCAGCAGCCCGGGGACCGGCGACTATAATTCACCCCTCCACTTT.

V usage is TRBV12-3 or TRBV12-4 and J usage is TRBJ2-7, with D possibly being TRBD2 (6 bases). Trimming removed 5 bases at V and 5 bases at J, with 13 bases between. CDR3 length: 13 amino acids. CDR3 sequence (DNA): TGTGCCAGCAGTACCTCTAGCGTCCACGAGCAGTACTTC. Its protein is CASSTSSVHEQYF.

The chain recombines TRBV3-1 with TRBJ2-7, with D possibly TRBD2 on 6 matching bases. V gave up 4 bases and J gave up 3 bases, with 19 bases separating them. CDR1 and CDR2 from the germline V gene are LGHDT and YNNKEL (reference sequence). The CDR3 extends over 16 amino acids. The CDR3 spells CASSRPNWVSGYEQYF. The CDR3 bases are TGTGCCAGCAGCCGACCAAACTGGGTTAGCGGCTACGAGCAGTACTTC.

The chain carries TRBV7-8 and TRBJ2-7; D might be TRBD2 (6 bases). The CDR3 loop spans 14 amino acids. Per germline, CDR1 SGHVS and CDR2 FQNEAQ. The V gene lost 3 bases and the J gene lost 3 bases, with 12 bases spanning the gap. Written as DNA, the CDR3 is TGTGCCAGCAGCTTTACCCCGGGGGTCTACGAGCAGTACTTC. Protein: CASSFTPGVYEQYF.

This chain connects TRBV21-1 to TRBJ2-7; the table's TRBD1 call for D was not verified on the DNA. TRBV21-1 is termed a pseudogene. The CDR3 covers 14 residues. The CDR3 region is CASRDRGTSYEQYF. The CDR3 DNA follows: TGTGCCAGCAGGGACAGGGGGACCTCCTACGAGCAGTACTTC.

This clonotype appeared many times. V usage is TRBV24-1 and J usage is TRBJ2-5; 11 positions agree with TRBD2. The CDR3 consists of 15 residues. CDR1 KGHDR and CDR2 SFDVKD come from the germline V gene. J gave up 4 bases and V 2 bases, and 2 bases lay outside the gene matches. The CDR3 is CATSDSLAGGETQYF. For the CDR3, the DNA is TGTGCCACCAGTGATTCCCTAGCGGGAGGAGAGACCCAGTACTTC.

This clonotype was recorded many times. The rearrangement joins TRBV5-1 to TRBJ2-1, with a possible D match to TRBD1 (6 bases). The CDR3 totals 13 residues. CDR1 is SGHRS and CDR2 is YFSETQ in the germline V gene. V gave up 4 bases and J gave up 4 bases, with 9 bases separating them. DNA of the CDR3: TGCGCCAGCAGCCCGGACAGTTACAATGAGCAGTTCTTC. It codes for CASSPDSYNEQFF. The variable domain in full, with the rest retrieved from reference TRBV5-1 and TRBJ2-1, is KAGVTQTPRYLIKTRGQQVTLSCSPISGHRSVSWYQQTPGQGLQFLFEYFSETQRNKGNFPGRFSGRQFSNSRSEMNVSTLELGDSALYLCASSPDSYNEQFFGPGTRLTVL.

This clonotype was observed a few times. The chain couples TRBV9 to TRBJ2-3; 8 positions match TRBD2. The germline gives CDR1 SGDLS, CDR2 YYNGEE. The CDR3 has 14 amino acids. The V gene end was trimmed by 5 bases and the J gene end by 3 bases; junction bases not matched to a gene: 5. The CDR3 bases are TGTGCCAGCAGACCCCCGGGAGGGACAGATACGCAGTATTTT. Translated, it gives CASRPPGGTDTQYF.

CDR3 sequence (DNA): TGTGCCAGCAGTTTGTCCTTGGCACCCCGGAGCTACACCTTC. It specifies CASSLSLAPRSYTF. The chain joins TRBV12-3 or TRBV12-4 to TRBJ1-2, with D uncertain. Trimming shortened V by 3 bases and J by 9 bases, and 17 bases separated the two germline ends. The CDR3 loop spans 14 amino acids.

CDR3 nucleotides: TGTGCCAGCAGCCCCCCCCTGGCAGCTAGGGCCTATAATTCACCCCTCCACTTT. Protein product: CASSPPLAARAYNSPLHF. The J gene is TRBJ1-6, the V gene TRBV21-1; the DNA was not used to check the table's D call, TRBD1. TRBV21-1 is reported as a pseudogene. The CDR3 spans 18 residues.

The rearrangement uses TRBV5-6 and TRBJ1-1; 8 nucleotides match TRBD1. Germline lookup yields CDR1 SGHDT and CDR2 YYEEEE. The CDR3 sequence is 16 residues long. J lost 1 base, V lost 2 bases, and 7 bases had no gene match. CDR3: CASSFIPGQANTEAFF. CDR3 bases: TGTGCCAGCAGCTTTATACCGGGACAGGCGAACACTGAAGCTTTCTTT.

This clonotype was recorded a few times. Here the CDR3 reads CASSLVTGTEHEQYF. The DNA for the CDR3 is TGTGCCAGCAGCTTAGTAACCGGGACTGAACACGAGCAGTACTTC. The chain combines TRBV7-8 with TRBJ2-7; weak D call: TRBD2 (6 bases). CDR3 length equals 15 residues. Germline V gene data show CDR1 as SGHVS and CDR2 as FQNEAQ. Trimming shortened V by 1 base and J by 5 bases, and 15 bases separated the two germline ends.

The CDR3: CASSQGDQLWSDTQYF. CDR3 coding DNA: TGTGCCAGCAGCCAAGGGGACCAGCTTTGGTCAGATACGCAGTATTTT. The chain joins TRBV4-2 to TRBJ2-3, with D possibly being TRBD1 or TRBD2 (5 bases each). From germline, CDR1 is LGHNA and CDR2 YNFKEQ. CDR3 length equals 16 residues. V was pared by 1 base and J by 4 bases, with 15 bases between.

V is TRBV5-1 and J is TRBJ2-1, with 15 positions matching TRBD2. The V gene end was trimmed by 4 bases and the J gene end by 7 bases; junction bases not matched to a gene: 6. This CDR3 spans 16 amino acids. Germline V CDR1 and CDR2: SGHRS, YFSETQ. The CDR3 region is CASSPSGTSGRNEQFF. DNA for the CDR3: TGCGCCAGCAGCCCCTCCGGGACTAGCGGGAGGAATGAGCAGTTCTTC.

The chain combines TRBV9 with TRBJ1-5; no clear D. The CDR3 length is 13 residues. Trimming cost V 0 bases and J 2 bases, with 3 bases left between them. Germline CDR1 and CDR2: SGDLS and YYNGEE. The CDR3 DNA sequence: TGTGCCAGCAGCGTAGAGCGCAATCAGCCCCAGCATTTT. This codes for CASSVERNQPQHF.

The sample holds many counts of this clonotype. In DNA form, the CDR3 reads TGCAGCGTTGTGCAGAACACCGGGGAGCTGTTTTTT. Translation: CSVVQNTGELFF. The J gene is TRBJ2-2, the V gene TRBV29-1; D is undetermined. V shed 4 bases and J shed 1 base, with 4 bases lying between them. Germline CDR1 is SQVTM and CDR2 is ANQGSEA. The CDR3 spans 12 residues.

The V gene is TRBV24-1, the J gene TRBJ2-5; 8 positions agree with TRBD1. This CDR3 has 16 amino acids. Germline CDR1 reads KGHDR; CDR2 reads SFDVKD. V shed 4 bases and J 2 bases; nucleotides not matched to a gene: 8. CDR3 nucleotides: TGTGCCACCAGTGACCAAAACGGACAGGGTCAAGAGACCCAGTACTTC. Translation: CATSDQNGQGQETQYF.